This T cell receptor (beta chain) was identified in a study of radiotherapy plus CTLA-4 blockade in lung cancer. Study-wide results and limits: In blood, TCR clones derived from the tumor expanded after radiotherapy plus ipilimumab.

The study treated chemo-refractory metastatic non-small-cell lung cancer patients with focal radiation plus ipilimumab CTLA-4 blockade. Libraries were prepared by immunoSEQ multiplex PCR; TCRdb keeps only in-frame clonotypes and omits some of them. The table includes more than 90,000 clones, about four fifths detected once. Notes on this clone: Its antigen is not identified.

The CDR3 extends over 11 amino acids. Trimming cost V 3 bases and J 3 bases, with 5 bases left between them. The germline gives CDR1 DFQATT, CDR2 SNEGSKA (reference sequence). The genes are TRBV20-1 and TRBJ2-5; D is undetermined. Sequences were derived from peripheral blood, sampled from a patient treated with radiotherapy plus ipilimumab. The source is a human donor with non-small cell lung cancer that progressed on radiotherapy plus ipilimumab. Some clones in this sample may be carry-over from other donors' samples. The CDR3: CSASTKETQYF. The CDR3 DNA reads TGCAGTGCTAGTACGAAAGAGACCCAGTACTTC.